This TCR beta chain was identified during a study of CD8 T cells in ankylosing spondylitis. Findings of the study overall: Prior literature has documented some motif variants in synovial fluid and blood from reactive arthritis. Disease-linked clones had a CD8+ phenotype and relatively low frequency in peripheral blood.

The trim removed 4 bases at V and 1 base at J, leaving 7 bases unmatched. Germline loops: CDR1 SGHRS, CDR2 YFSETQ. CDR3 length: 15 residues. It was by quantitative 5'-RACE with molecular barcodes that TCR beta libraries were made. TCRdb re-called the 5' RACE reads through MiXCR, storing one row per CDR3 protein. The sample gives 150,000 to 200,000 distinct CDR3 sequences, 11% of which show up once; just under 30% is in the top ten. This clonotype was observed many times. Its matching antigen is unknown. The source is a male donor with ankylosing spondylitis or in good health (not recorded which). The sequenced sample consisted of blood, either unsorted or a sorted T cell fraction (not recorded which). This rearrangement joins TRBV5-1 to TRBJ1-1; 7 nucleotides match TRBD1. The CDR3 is CASSPRQGWNTEAFF. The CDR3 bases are TGCGCCAGCAGCCCAAGACAGGGTTGGAACACTGAAGCTTTCTTT.